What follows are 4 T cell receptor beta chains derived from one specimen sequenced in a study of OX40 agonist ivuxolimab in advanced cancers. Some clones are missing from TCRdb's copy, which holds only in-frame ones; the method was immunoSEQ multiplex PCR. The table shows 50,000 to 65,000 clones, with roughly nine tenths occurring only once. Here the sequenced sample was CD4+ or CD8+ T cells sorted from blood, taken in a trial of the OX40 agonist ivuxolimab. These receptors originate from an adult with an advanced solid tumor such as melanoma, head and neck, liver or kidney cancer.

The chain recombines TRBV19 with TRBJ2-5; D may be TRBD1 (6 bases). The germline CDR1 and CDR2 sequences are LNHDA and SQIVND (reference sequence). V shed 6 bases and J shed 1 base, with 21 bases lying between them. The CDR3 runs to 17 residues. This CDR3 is CASSPIAGDWGQETQYF. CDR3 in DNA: TGTGCCAGTAGCCCAATTGCAGGGGATTGGGGCCAAGAGACCCAGTACTTC. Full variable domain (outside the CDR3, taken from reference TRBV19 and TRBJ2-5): DGGITQSPKYLFRKEGQNVTLSCEQNLNHDAMYWYRQDPGQGLRLIYYSQIVNDFQKGDIAEGYSVSREKKESFPLTVTSAQKNPTAFYLCASSPIAGDWGQETQYFGPGTRLLVL.

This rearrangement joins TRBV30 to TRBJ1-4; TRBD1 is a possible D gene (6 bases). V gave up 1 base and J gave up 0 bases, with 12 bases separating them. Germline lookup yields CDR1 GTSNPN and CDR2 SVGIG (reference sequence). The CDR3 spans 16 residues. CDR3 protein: CAWSADGQSTNEKLFF. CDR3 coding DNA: TGTGCCTGGAGTGCTGATGGACAGTCAACTAATGAAAAACTGTTTTTT.

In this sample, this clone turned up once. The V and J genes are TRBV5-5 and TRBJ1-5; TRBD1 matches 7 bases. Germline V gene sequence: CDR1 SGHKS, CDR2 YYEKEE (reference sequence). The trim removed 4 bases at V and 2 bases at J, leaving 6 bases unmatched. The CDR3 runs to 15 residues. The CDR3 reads CASSKDRKGNQPQHF. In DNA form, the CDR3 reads TGTGCCAGCAGCAAGGACAGGAAGGGCAATCAGCCCCAGCATTTT.

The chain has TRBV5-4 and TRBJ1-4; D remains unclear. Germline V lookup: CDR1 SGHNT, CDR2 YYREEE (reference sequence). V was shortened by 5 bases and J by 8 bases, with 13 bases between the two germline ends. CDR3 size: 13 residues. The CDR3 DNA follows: TGTGCCAGCAGTTCTTGGGGAGGGGAAAAACTGTTTTTT. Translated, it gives CASSSWGGEKLFF.